This T cell receptor beta chain was observed in a study of identical twins. TCRdb reanalysed the 5' RACE reads using MiXCR and keeps one entry per CDR3 protein. The table includes about 200,000 distinct CDR3 sequences, 7.5% detected once. Trimming removed 3 bases at V and 5 bases at J, with 16 bases between. The V gene's germline CDR1 is SGHTA and CDR2 FQGNSA. CDR3 length: 15 residues. The same sample was also used in a study of yellow fever vaccine responses in identical twins. That report notes: Reportedly, the response of twins' T cells to the vaccine seemed partly convergent, partly personalized.

The chain is built from TRBV7-2 and TRBJ1-1; D remains unclear. The receptor was isolated from a woman younger than 30 in good health. The material sequenced was memory (CD45RO+) T cells sorted from blood. The CDR3 loop reads CASSFDAITRTEAFF. CDR3 sequence (DNA): TGTGCCAGCAGCTTCGATGCCATAACGAGAACTGAAGCTTTCTTT.